Following are 5 T cell receptor beta chains from one sample sequenced in a study of CD8 T cells in Susac syndrome. With random hexamers, reverse transcription was performed on about 0.5 to 1 ug of RNA. Each CDR3 protein gets one entry after TCRdb re-called the immunoSEQ multiplex PCR reads with MiXCR. The sample has fewer than 150,000 distinct CDR3 sequences; 94% are singletons. Sequenced: CD8+ T cells from PBMCs. The receptors were sampled from a human donor in good health.

This chain links TRBV4-3 with TRBJ2-2, with unresolved D. The V end lost 0 bases, the J end lost 3 bases, and 5 bases lay between the germline ends. Per the germline V gene, CDR1 is LGHNA and CDR2 is YSLEER. This CDR3 spans 14 amino acids. CDR3 bases: TGCGCCAGCAGCCAAGATAGGGACACCGGGGAGCTGTTTTTT. It yields the protein CASSQDRDTGELFF.

The V and J genes are TRBV7-9 and TRBJ2-7; 9 nucleotides match TRBD1. Germline lookup yields CDR1 SEHNR and CDR2 FQNEAQ (reference sequence). The V segment lost 5 bases and the J segment 4 bases; nucleotides outside the gene matches: 6. This CDR3 spans 14 amino acids. As DNA, the CDR3 is TGTGCCAGCAGCCCACTGGGGACAGGGTACGAGCAGTACTTC. Protein product: CASSPLGTGYEQYF.

The chain joins TRBV4-2 to TRBJ2-5; tentative D call: TRBD1 (5 bases). Trimming cost V 0 bases and J 5 bases, with 13 bases left between them. The CDR3 sequence is 15 residues long. Germline V gene lookup returns CDR1 LGHNA and CDR2 YNFKEQ. CDR3 sequence: CASSQDRGWWETQYF. The CDR3 nucleotides read TGTGCCAGCAGCCAAGATAGGGGCTGGTGGGAGACCCAGTACTTC.

This chain uses TRBV29-1 with TRBJ2-7, with 13 bases lining up with TRBD2. This CDR3 is built from 17 residues. V was pared by 0 bases and J by 3 bases, with 8 bases of the junction left unmatched. CDR1 and CDR2 (germline): SQVTM, ANQGSEA. As DNA, the CDR3 is TGCAGCGTTGAAGACCCCGAGGGACTAGCGGGGCACTACGAGCAGTACTTC. It translates to CSVEDPEGLAGHYEQYF.

This chain connects TRBV13 to TRBJ1-2, with D perhaps TRBD1 (5 bases). CDR3 length equals 16 residues. Deletions cut 0 bases from V and 2 bases from J, with 13 bases between. CDR1 is PRHDT and CDR2 is FYEKMQ in the germline V gene (reference sequence). The CDR3 here is CASSLGRGRGNYGYTF. As DNA, the CDR3 is TGTGCCAGCAGCTTAGGCCGAGGGCGGGGGAACTATGGCTACACCTTC.